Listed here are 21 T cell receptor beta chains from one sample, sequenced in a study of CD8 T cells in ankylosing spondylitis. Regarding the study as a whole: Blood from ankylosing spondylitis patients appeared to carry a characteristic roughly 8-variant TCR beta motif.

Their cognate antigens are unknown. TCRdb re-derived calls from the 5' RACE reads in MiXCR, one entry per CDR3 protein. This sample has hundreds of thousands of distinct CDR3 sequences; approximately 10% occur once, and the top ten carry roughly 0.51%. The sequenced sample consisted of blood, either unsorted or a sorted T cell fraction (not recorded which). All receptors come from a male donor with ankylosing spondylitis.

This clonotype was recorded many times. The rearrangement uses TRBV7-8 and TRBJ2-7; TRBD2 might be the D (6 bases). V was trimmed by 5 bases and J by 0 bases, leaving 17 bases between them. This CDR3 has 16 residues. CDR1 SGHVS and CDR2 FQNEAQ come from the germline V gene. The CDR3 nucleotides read TGTGCCAGCAGCCCAAGACGGGGGATGGACTCCTACGAGCAGTACTTC. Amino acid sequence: CASSPRRGMDSYEQYF.

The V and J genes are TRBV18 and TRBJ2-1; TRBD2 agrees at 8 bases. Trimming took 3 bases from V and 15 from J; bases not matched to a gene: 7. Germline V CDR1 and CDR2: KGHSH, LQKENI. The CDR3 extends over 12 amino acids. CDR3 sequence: CASSPTSGSGFF. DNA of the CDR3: TGTGCCAGCTCACCGACCAGCGGGAGTGGGTTCTTC. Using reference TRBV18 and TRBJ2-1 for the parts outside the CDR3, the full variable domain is NAGVMQNPRHLVRRRGQEARLRCSPMKGHSHVYWYRQLPEEGLKFMVYLQKENIIDESGMPKERFSAEFPKEGPSILRIQQVVRGDSAAYFCASSPTSGSGFFGPGTRLTVL.

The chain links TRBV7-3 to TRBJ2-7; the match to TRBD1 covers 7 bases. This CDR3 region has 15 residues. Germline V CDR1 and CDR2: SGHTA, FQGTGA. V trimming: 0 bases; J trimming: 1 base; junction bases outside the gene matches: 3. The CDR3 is CASSLTRDSSYEQYF. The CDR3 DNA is TGTGCCAGCAGCTTAACCAGGGACAGTTCCTACGAGCAGTACTTC.

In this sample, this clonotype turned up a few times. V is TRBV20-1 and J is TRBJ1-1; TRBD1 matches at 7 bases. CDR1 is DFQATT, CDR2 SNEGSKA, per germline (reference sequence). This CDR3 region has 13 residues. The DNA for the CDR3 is TGCAGCCCATCGGACAGGAGGAACACTGAAGCTTTCTTT. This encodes CSPSDRRNTEAFF.

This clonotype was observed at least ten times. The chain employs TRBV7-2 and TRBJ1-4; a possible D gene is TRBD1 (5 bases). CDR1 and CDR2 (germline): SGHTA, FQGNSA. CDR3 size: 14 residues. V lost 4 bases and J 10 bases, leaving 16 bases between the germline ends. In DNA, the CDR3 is TGTGCCAGCAGCTACACCGCCTACCAGGGAAAACTGTTTTTT. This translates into CASSYTAYQGKLFF.

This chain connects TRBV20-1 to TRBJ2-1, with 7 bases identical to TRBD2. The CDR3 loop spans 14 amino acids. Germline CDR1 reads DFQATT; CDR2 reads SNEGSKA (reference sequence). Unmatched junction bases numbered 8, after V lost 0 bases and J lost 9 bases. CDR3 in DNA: TGCAGTGCTAGAGAGGAGCGAGCGGGGCCTGAGCAGTTCTTC. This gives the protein CSAREERAGPEQFF.

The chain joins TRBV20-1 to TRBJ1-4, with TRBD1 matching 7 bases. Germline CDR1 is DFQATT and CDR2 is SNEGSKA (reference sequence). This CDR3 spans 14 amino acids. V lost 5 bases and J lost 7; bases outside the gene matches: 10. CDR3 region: CSAVLGTASEKLFF. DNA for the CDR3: TGCAGTGCTGTCCTCGGGACAGCTTCTGAAAAACTGTTTTTT.

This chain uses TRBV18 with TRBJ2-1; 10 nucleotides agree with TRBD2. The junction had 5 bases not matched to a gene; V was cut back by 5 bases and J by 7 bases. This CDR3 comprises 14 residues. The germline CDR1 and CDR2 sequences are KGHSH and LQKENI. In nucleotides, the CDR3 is TGTGCCAGCTCAGCTAGCGGGAGTGGTAATGAGCAGTTCTTC. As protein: CASSASGSGNEQFF.

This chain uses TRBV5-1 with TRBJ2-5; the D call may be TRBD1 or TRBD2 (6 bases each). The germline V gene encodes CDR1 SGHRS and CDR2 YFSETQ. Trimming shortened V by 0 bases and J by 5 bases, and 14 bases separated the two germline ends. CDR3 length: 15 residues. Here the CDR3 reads CASSLDREEGETQYF. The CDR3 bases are TGCGCCAGCAGCTTGGACAGGGAGGAGGGGGAGACCCAGTACTTC.

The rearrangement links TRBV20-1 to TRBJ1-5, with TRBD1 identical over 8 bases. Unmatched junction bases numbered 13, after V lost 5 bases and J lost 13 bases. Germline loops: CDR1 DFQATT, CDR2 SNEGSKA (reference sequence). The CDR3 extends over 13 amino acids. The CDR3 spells CSARQGYFGLQHF. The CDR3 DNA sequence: TGCAGTGCTCGACAGGGGTATTTTGGGTTGCAGCATTTT.

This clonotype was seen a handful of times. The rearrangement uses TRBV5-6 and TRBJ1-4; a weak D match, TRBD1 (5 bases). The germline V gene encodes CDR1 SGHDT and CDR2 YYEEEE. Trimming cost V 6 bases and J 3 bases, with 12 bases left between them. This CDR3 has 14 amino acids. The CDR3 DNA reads TGTGCCAGCACCGCCGGACAAGCTAATGAAAAACTGTTTTTT. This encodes CASTAGQANEKLFF.

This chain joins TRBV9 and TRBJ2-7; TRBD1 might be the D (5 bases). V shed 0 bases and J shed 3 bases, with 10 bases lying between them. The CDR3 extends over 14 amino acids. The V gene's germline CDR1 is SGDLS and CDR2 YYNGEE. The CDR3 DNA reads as TGTGCCAGCAGCGTAGGCCCAGGGCGCTACGAGCAGTACTTC. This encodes CASSVGPGRYEQYF.

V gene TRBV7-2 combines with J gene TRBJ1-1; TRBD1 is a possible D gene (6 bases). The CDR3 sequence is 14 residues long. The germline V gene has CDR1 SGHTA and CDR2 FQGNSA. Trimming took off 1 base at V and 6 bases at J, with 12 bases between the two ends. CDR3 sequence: CASSLDWGRAEAFF. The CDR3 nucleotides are TGTGCCAGCAGCTTAGACTGGGGGCGGGCTGAAGCTTTCTTT.

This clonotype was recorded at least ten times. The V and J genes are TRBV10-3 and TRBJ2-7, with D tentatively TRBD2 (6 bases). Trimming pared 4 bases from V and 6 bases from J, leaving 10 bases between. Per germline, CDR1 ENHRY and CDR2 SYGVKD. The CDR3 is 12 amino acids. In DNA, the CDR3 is TGTGCCATCAGTGCAGACGGGGGCGAGCAGTACTTC. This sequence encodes CAISADGGEQYF.

This CDR3 reads CASSQDGAASGAFSGNEQFF. The CDR3 DNA is TGCGCCAGCAGCCAAGATGGGGCGGCTAGCGGGGCATTTTCGGGGAATGAGCAGTTCTTC. The chain joins TRBV4-1 to TRBJ2-1; TRBD2 matches 9 bases. CDR1 is MGHRA, CDR2 YSYEKL, per germline. The junction had 19 bases not matched to a gene; V was cut back by 0 bases and J by 7 bases. The CDR3 spans 20 residues.

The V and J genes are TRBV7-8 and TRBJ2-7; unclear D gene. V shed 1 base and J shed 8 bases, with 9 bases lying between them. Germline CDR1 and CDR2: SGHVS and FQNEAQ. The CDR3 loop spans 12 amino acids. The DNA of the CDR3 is TGTGCCAGCAGCTTAGTACCCGGCCAGCAGTACTTC. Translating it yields CASSLVPGQQYF.

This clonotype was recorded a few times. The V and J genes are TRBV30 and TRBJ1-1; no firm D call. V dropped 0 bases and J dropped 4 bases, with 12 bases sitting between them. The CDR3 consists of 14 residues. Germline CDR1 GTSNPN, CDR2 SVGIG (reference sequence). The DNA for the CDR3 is TGTGCCTGGAGTGTATATCAGGTCGGCACTGAAGCTTTCTTT. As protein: CAWSVYQVGTEAFF.

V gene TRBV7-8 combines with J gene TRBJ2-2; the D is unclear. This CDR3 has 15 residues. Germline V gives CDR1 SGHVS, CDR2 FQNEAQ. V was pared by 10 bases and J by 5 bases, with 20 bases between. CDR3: CAIRVDRRWTGELFF. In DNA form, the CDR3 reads TGTGCCATCAGAGTAGACCGTCGGTGGACCGGGGAGCTGTTTTTT.

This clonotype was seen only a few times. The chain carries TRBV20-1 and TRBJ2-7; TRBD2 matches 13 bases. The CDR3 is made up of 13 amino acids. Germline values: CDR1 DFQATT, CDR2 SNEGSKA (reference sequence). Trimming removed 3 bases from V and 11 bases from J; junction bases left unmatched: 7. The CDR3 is CSASRRTSGREYF. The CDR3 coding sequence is TGCAGTGCTAGTAGGAGGACTAGCGGGAGAGAGTACTTC.

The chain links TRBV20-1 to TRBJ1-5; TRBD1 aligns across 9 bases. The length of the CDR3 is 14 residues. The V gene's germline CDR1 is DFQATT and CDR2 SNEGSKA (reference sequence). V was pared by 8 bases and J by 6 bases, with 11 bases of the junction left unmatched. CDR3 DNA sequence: TGCAGTACCAACCGGGACAGGGAAGGTCAGCCCCAGCATTTT. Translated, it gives CSTNRDREGQPQHF.

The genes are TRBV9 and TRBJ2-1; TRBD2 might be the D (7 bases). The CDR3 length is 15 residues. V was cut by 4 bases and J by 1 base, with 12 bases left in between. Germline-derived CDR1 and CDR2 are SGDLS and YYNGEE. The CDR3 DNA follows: TGTGCCAGCAGCCCGCGGGGGCATTCCTACAATGAGCAGTTCTTC. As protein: CASSPRGHSYNEQFF.